The next 13 T cell receptor beta chains were all read from a single sample in a study of blood T cell repertoires in COVID-19. Sequencing was performed with immunoSEQ multiplex PCR; in TCRdb, only in-frame clones are kept and a portion is missing. The sample holds roughly 97,000 clones, around nine tenths seen once. The sequenced sample was peripheral blood. These receptors all come from a human donor in a cohort sampled during active COVID-19.

This clone has a single count. V gene TRBV5-1 combines with J gene TRBJ1-1; 9 nucleotides agree with TRBD1. The CDR3 contains 14 residues. Germline lookup yields CDR1 SGHRS and CDR2 YFSETQ. Trimming took 4 bases from V and 5 from J; bases not matched to a gene: 6. The CDR3 DNA reads TGCGCCAGCAGCACGGACAGGGGACGGACTGAAGCTTTCTTT. Protein sequence: CASSTDRGRTEAFF.

The CDR3 protein is CATGLVYNSPLHF. CDR3 coding DNA: TGTGCCACCGGGCTTGTCTATAATTCACCCCTCCACTTT. The chain combines TRBV15 with TRBJ1-6; no clear D. Trimming removed 8 bases at V and 3 bases at J, with 8 bases between. The germline V gene has CDR1 LNHNV and CDR2 YYDKDF (reference sequence). The CDR3 length is 13 residues.

V usage is TRBV7-6 and J usage is TRBJ2-1; perhaps TRBD2 as D (6 bases). This CDR3 contains 14 residues. Germline CDR1 SGHVS, CDR2 FNYEAQ. V was cut by 1 base and J by 5 bases, with 9 bases left in between. In DNA form, the CDR3 reads TGTGCCAGCAGCTTAGGGTCGGGGGACAATGAGCAGTTCTTC. This translates into CASSLGSGDNEQFF. The variable domain in full, with the rest retrieved from reference TRBV7-6 and TRBJ2-1, is GAGVSQSPRYKVTKRGQDVALRCDPISGHVSLYWYRQALGQGPEFLTYFNYEAQQDKSGLPNDRFSAERPEGSISTLTIQRTEQRDSAMYRCASSLGSGDNEQFFGPGTRLTVL.

The chain employs TRBV28 and TRBJ2-1; 8 bases are shared with TRBD2. This CDR3 has 19 residues. V dropped 5 bases and J dropped 4; count of bases not matched to a gene: 19. Germline V gives CDR1 MDHEN, CDR2 SYDVKM. CDR3 in amino acids: CASSLHYRRTSSVYNEQFF. The CDR3 DNA reads as TGTGCCAGCAGTCTACATTACCGCCGGACTAGCTCGGTTTACAATGAGCAGTTCTTC.

Regarding this clone: A junction boundary mismatches the germline segment, possibly from a read error. The CDR3, as DNA: TGCAGCGCTGAAGTGTATAACTATGGCTACACCTTC. This gives the protein CSAEVYNYGYTF. This sequence joins TRBV29-1 and TRBJ1-2; D is unresolved. CDR3 length: 12 residues. Germline values: CDR1 SQVTM, CDR2 ANQGSEA.

The V and J genes are TRBV19 and TRBJ2-7; TRBD2 matches at 8 bases. Losses at the gene ends were 9 bases for V and 3 bases for J; bases not matched to a gene: 10. This CDR3 is 14 amino acids long. CDR1 LNHDA and CDR2 SQIVND come from the germline V gene (reference sequence). As DNA, the CDR3 is TGTGCCAGCTCATATAGCGGGGTGAGCTACGAGCAGTACTTC. This encodes CASSYSGVSYEQYF.

The chain has TRBV7-8 and TRBJ2-3, with TRBD2 as a possible D gene (5 bases). Germline loops: CDR1 SGHVS, CDR2 FQNEAQ. Trimming shortened V by 10 bases and J by 2 bases, and 19 bases separated the two germline ends. CDR3 length: 15 amino acids. CDR3 nucleotide sequence: TGTGCCACTAACCCTTCAGCGGCCTCCACAGATACGCAGTATTTT. This translates into CATNPSAASTDTQYF.

V gene TRBV6-2 or TRBV6-3 combines with J gene TRBJ2-3; the match to TRBD2 covers 12 bases. Losses at the gene ends were 2 bases for V and 4 bases for J; bases not matched to a gene: 10. Germline V gives CDR1 MNHEY, CDR2 SVGEGT. There are 18 residues in the CDR3. CDR3 amino acids: CASSYDPRLAGAADTQYF. Written as DNA, the CDR3 is TGTGCCAGCAGTTACGACCCAAGACTAGCGGGAGCGGCAGATACGCAGTATTTT.

V is TRBV28 and J is TRBJ1-3; a possible D gene is TRBD1 (6 bases). The V end was cut by 7 bases, the J end by 0 bases, with 10 bases between. The CDR3 consists of 14 residues. The germline V gene encodes CDR1 MDHEN and CDR2 SYDVKM. CDR3 residues: CASTTGSSGNTIYF. The CDR3 DNA reads as TGTGCCAGCACTACAGGGAGCTCTGGAAACACCATATATTTT.

This chain joins TRBV9 and TRBJ2-1; no clear D. Germline loops: CDR1 SGDLS, CDR2 YYNGEE. The CDR3 extends over 14 amino acids. V was cut by 4 bases and J by 6 bases, with 14 bases left in between. CDR3 nucleotides: TGTGCCAGCAGCCCATCAAACGAGGCCAATGAGCAGTTCTTC. This codes for CASSPSNEANEQFF.

V usage is TRBV4-3 and J usage is TRBJ2-2; 11 nucleotides agree with TRBD2. Per the germline V gene, CDR1 is LGHNA and CDR2 is YSLEER. With V trimmed by 9 bases and J by 4 bases, 16 bases remained unmatched. This CDR3 is built from 18 residues. The CDR3 DNA follows: TGCGCCAGACGTCATTATAGCGGGAGGGCCTCCAGCACCGGGGAGCTGTTTTTT. Its translation: CARRHYSGRASSTGELFF.

This clone was seen just once. Written as DNA, the CDR3 is TGCGCCAGCAGTGAACGACAGGGTACCTACAATGAGCAGTTCTTC. Amino acid sequence: CASSERQGTYNEQFF. The chain joins TRBV10-2 to TRBJ2-1; TRBD1 agrees at 7 bases. The J segment lost 2 bases and the V segment lost 3 bases, leaving 4 bases of the junction unmatched. CDR3 length equals 15 residues. Per the germline V gene, CDR1 is WSHSY and CDR2 is SAAADI.

This chain links TRBV6-5 with TRBJ1-1, with 7 bases lining up with TRBD1. Losses at the gene ends were 6 bases for V and 7 bases for J; bases not matched to a gene: 8. The CDR3 extends over 13 amino acids. CDR1 and CDR2 from the germline V gene are MNHEY and SVGAGI. CDR3: CASRLTGRDEAFF. CDR3 nucleotides: TGTGCCAGCAGGCTGACAGGGCGGGATGAAGCTTTCTTT.